This T cell receptor (beta chain) was identified in a study of blood T cell repertoires in COVID-19. Study-level information: T cells, B-cell-depleted T cells, or PBMCs provided the cDNA or gDNA that served as material.

Using immunoSEQ multiplex PCR, the repertoire was profiled, and TCRdb retains in-frame clones only, with some absent. The table includes about 240,000 clones, about three quarters detected once. The germline CDR1 and CDR2 sequences are SQVTM and ANQGSEA. The junction had 4 bases not matched to a gene; V was cut back by 7 bases and J by 1 base. The CDR3 has 13 amino acids. The rearrangement links TRBV29-1 to TRBJ1-1, with 9 nucleotides matching TRBD1. This receptor was obtained from a woman at least 80 years old with acute or convalescent COVID-19. The sample taken for sequencing was peripheral blood. This CDR3 is CSASTGGNTEAFF. The CDR3 DNA is TGCAGCGCCTCGACAGGGGGGAACACTGAAGCTTTCTTT.